This TCR beta chain was found in a study of post-analysis software for immune sequencing data. For the study at large: Included courses were relapsing-remitting and secondary progressive multiple sclerosis; progressive-relapsing multiple sclerosis was also included.

Regarding the study as a whole: Controls significantly exceeded multiple sclerosis patients in normalized Chao1 diversity. Strong co-clustering by F measure linked samples that shared a preparation batch. Among roughly 5 TRBV segments more frequent in patients than controls were TRBV5-6, TRBV5-1 and TRBV20-1.

V was clipped by 2 bases and J by 4 bases; unmatched bases: 10. The CDR3 totals 17 residues. In germline, CDR1 is SGHTA, CDR2 FQGNSA. Of note for this clonotype: Antigen: not known.

Tagging with unique molecular identifiers was a feature of the TCR beta cDNA libraries. One entry per CDR3 protein results from TCRdb running MiXCR on the PCR reads. The sample has 450,000 or so distinct CDR3 sequences; over 35% are singletons. Sequenced sample: blood. The clonotype originates from a girl between 5 and 17 years old with multiple sclerosis. V and J are TRBV7-2 and TRBJ2-5; 10 nucleotides line up with TRBD2. The DNA of the CDR3 is TGTGCCAGCAGCTTAAACTTTAGGCTAGCGGGAGTAGAGACCCAGTACTTC. Translating gives CASSLNFRLAGVETQYF. Together with reference TRBV7-2 and TRBJ2-5, the CDR3 gives the full variable domain: GAGVSQSPSNKVTEKGKDVELRCDPISGHTALYWYRQSLGQGLEFLIYFQGNSAPDKSGLPSDRFSAERTGGSVSTLTIQRTQQEDSAVYLCASSLNFRLAGVETQYFGPGTRLLVL.